The T cell receptor beta chain described here comes from a study of response to subunit inactivated influenza vaccine. Study observations and caveats: The authors proposed limited new T cell recruitment per seasonal influenza vaccination.

This clonotype was seen more than once but under ten times. As yet, its antigen is unknown. TCRdb used MiXCR to reprocess the RT-PCR reads, holding one entry per CDR3 protein. Here the sample spans around 170,000 distinct CDR3 sequences, about 10% being singletons. CDR1 and CDR2 from the germline V gene are MNHEY and SVGAGI. The ends were cut back, 3 bases at V and 0 bases at J, with 10 bases in the middle. The length of the CDR3 is 15 residues. This receptor was taken from a man aged 50-75 years who received an inactivated influenza vaccine. The chain has TRBV6-5 and TRBJ2-3; D ambiguous. The source was CD8+ T cells sorted from PBMCs, collected less than 30 months after vaccination. CDR3 DNA: TGTGCCAGCAGTTATATGGGAACTAGCACAGATACGCAGTATTTT. Encoded protein: CASSYMGTSTDTQYF.